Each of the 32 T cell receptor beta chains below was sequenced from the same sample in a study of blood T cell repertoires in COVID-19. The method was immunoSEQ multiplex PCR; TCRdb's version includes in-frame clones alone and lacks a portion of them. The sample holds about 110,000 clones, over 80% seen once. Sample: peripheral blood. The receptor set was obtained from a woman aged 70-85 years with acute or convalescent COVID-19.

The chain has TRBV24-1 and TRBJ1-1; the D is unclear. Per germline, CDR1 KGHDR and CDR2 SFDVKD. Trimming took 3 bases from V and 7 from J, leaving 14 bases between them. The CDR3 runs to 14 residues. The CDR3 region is CATSDPTVRDEAFF. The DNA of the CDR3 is TGTGCCACCAGTGATCCGACCGTCCGGGATGAAGCTTTCTTT.

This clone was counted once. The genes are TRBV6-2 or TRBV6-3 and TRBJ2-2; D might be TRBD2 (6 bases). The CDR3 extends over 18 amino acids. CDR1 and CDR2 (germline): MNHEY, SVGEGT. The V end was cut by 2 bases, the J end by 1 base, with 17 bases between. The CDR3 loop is CASSYGRSISLNTGELFF. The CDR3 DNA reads TGTGCCAGCAGTTACGGGAGGAGTATTAGCCTGAACACCGGGGAGCTGTTTTTT.

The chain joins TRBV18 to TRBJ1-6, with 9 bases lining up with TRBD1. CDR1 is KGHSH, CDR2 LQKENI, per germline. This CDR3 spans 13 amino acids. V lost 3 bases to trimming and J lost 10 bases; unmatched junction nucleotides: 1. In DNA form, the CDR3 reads TGTGCCAGCTCACCGGGACAGGGATCACCCCTCCACTTT. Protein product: CASSPGQGSPLHF. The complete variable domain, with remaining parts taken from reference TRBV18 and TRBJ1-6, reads NAGVMQNPRHLVRRRGQEARLRCSPMKGHSHVYWYRQLPEEGLKFMVYLQKENIIDESGMPKERFSAEFPKEGPSILRIQQVVRGDSAAYFCASSPGQGSPLHFGNGTRLTVT.

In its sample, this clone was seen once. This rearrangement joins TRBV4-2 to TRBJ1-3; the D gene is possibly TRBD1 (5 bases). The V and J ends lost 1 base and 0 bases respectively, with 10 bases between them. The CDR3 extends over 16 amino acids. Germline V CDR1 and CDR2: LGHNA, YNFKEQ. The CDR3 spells CASSQAVDSSGNTIYF. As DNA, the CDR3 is TGTGCCAGCAGCCAAGCCGTCGACAGCTCTGGAAACACCATATATTTT.

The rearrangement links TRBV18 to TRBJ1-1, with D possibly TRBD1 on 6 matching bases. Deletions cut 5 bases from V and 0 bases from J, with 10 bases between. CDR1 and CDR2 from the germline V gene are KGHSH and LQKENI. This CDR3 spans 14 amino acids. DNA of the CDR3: TGTGCCAGCTCAGCGGACAGATTGAACACTGAAGCTTTCTTT. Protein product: CASSADRLNTEAFF.

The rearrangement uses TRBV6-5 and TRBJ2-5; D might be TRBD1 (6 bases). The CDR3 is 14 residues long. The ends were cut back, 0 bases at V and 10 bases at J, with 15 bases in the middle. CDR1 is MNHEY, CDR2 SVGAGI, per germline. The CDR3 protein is CASSYSKGPGHQYF. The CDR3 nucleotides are TGTGCCAGCAGTTACTCGAAGGGCCCGGGACACCAGTACTTC.

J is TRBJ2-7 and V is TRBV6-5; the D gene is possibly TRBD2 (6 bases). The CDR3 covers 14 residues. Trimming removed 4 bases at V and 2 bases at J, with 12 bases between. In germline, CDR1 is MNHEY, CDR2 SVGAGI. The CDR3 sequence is CASSSQGGPYEQYF. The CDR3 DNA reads TGTGCCAGCAGTTCACAAGGAGGGCCCTACGAGCAGTACTTC.

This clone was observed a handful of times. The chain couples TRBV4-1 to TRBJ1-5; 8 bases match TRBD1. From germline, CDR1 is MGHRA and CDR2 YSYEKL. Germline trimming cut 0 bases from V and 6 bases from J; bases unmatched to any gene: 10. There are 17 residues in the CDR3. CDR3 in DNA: TGCGCCAGCAGCCAAGATTTGGACAGGGATGTTCGTCAGCCCCAGCATTTT. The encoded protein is CASSQDLDRDVRQPQHF.

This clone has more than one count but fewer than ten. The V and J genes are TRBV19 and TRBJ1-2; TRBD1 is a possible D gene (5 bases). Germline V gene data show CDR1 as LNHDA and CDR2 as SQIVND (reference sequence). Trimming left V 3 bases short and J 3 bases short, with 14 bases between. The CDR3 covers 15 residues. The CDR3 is CASSIQRTWDYGYTF. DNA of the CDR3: TGTGCCAGTAGTATCCAAAGGACATGGGACTATGGCTACACCTTC.

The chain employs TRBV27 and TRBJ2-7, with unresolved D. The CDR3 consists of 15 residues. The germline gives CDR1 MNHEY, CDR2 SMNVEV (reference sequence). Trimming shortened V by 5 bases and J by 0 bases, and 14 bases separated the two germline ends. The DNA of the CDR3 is TGTGCCAGCAGTGCTAGTGGTATAAGCTCCTACGAGCAGTACTTC. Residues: CASSASGISSYEQYF.

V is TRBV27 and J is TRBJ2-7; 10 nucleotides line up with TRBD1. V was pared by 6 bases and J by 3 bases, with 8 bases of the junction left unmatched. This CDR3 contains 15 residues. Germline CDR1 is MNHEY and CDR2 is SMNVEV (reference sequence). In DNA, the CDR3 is TGTGCCAGCAGGAGGTGGGGGACAGGGGACTACGAGCAGTACGTC. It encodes CASRRWGTGDYEQYV.

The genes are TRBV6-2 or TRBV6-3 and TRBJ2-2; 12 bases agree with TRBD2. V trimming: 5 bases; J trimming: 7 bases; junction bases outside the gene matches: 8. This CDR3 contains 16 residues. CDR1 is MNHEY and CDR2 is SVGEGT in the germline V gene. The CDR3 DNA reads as TGTGCCAGCAGTGCGACTAGCGGGAGATCGGGCGGGGAGCTGTTTTTT. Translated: CASSATSGRSGGELFF.

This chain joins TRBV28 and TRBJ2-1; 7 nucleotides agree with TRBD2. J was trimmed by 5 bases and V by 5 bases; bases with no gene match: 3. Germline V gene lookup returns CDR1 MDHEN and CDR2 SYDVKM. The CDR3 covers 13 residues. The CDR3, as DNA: TGTGCCAGCAGTCTCGGGAGGAACAATGAGCAGTTCTTC. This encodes CASSLGRNNEQFF.

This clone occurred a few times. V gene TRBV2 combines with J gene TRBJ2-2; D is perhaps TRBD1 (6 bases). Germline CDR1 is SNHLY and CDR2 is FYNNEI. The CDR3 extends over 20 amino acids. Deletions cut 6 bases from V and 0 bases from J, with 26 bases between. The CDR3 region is CASRETKPGQINTNTGELFF. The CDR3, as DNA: TGTGCCAGCAGGGAGACCAAGCCAGGACAGATTAACACGAACACCGGGGAGCTGTTTTTT.

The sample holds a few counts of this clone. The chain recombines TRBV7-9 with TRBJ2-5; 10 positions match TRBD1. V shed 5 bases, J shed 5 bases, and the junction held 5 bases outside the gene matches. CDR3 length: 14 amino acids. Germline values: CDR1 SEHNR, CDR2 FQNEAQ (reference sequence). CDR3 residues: CASSVGTGVETQYF. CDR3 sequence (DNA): TGTGCCAGCAGCGTCGGGACAGGGGTGGAGACCCAGTACTTC.

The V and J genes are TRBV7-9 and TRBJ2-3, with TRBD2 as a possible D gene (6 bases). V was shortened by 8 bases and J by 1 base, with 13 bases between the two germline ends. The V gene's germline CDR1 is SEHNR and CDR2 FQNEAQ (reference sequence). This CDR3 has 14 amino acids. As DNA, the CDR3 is TGTGCCAGCGGCGAGCGGGCGCGCACAGATACGCAGTATTTT. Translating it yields CASGERARTDTQYF.

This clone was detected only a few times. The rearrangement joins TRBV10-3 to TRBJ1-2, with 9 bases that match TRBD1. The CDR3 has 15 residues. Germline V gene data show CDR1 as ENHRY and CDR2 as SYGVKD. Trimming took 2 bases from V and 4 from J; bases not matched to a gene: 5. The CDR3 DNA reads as TGTGCCATCAGTGAGGGACAGGGGTACACCTATGGCTACACCTTC. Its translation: CAISEGQGYTYGYTF.

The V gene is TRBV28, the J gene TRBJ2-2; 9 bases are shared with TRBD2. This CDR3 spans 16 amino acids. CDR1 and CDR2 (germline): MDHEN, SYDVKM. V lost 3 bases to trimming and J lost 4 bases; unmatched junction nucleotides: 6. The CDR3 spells CASSFPGLAGTGELFF. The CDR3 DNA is TGTGCCAGCAGTTTCCCGGGACTAGCCGGCACCGGGGAGCTGTTTTTT.

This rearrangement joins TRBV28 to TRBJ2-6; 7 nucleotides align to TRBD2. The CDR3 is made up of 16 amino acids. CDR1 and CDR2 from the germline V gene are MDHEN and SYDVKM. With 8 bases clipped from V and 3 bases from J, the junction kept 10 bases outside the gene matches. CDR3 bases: TGTGCCAGCCACAGACCCGAGCGGGATGGGGCCAACGTCCTGACTTTC. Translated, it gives CASHRPERDGANVLTF.

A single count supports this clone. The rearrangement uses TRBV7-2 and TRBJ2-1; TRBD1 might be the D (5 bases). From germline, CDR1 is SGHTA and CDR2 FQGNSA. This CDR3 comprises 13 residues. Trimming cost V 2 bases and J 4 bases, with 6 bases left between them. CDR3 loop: CASSLTGYNEQFF. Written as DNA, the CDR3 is TGTGCCAGCAGCTTAACAGGATACAATGAGCAGTTCTTC.

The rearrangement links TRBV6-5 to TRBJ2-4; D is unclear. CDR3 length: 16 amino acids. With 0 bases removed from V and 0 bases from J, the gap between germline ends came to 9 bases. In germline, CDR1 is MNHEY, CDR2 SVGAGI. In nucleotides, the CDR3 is TGTGCCAGCAGTTACTCCTTTCAGATAGCCAAAAACATTCAGTACTTC. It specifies CASSYSFQIAKNIQYF.

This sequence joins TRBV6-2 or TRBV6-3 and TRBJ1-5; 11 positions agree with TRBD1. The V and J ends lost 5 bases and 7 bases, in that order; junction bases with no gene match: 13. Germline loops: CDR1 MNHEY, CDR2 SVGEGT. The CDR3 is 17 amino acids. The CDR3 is CASSARAGTGGGQPQHF. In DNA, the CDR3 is TGTGCCAGCAGTGCGCGAGCGGGGACAGGGGGTGGGCAGCCCCAGCATTTT.

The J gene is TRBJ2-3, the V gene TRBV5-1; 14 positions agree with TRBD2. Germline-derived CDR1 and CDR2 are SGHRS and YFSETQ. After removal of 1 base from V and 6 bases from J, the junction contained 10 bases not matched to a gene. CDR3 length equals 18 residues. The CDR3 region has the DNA TGCGCCAGCAGCTTGCCCGGGACTAGCGGGAGTATGTCGGATACGCAGTATTTT. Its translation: CASSLPGTSGSMSDTQYF. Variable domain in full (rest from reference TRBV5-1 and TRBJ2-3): KAGVTQTPRYLIKTRGQQVTLSCSPISGHRSVSWYQQTPGQGLQFLFEYFSETQRNKGNFPGRFSGRQFSNSRSEMNVSTLELGDSALYLCASSLPGTSGSMSDTQYFGPGTRLTVL.

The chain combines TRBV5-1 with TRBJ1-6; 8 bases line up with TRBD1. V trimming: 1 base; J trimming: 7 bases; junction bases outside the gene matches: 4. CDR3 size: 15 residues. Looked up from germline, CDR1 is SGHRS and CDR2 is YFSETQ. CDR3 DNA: TGCGCCAGCAGCTTGTTTCAGGGGGCGAATTCACCCCTCCACTTT. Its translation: CASSLFQGANSPLHF.

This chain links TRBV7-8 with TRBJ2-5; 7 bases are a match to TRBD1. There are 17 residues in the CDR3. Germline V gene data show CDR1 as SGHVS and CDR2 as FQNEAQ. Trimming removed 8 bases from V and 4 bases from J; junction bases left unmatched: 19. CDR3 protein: CASGSWGQSETRETQYF. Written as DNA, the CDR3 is TGTGCCAGCGGCAGTTGGGGACAGTCAGAGACAAGAGAGACCCAGTACTTC.

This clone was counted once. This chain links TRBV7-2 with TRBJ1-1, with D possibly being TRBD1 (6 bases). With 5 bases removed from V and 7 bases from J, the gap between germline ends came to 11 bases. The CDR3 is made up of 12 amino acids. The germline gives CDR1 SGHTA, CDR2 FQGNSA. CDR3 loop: CASSPRTDEAFF. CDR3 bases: TGTGCCAGCAGCCCGAGGACAGATGAAGCTTTCTTT.

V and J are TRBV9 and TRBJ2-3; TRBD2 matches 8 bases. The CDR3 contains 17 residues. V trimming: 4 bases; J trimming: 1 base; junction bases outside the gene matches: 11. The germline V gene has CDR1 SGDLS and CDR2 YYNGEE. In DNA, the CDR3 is TGTGCCAGCAGCCGGAGCGGGAGCCCCCTCGGCACAGATACGCAGTATTTT. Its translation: CASSRSGSPLGTDTQYF.

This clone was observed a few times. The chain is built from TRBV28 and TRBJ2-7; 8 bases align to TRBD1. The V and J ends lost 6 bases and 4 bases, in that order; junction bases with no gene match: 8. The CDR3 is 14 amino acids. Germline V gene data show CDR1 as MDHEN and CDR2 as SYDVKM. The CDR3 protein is CASSSSRGLYEQYF. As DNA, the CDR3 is TGTGCCAGCAGCTCATCCAGGGGGCTGTACGAGCAGTACTTC.

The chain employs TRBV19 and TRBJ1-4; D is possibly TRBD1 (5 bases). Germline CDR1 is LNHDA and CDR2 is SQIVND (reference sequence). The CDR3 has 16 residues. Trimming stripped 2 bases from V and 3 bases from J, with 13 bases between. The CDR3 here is CASSIRSGGANEKLFF. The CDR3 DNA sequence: TGTGCCAGTAGTATAAGAAGCGGGGGAGCTAATGAAAAACTGTTTTTT.

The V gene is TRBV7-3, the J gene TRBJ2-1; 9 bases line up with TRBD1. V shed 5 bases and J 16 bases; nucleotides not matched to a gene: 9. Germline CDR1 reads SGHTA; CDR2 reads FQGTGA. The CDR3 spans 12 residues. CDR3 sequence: CASSPDRGSIFF. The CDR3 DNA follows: TGTGCCAGCAGCCCCGACAGGGGGTCTATATTCTTC.

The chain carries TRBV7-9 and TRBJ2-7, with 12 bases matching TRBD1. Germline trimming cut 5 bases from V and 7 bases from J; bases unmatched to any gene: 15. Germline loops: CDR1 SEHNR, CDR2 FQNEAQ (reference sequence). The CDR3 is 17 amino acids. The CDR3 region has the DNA TGTGCCAGCAGCACATCATCCGGGACAGGGGGCTCTCGGGAGCAGTACTTC. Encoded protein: CASSTSSGTGGSREQYF.

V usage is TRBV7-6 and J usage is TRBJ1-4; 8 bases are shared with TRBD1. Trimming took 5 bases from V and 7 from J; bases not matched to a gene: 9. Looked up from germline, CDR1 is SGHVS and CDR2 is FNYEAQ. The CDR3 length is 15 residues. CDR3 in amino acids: CASSQNRGGFEKLFF. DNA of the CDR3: TGTGCCAGCAGCCAAAACAGGGGGGGATTTGAAAAACTGTTTTTT.